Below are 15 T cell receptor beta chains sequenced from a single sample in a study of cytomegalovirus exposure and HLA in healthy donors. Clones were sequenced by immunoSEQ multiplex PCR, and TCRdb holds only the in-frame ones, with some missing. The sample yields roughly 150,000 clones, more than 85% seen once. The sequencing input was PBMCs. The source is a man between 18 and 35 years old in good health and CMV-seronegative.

The CDR3 protein is CASMLAANTGELFF. The CDR3 nucleotides are TGTGCCAGTATGTTGGCGGCGAACACCGGGGAGCTGTTTTTT. The chain is built from TRBV19 and TRBJ2-2, with D unclear. V was trimmed by 7 bases and J by 0 bases, leaving 9 bases between them. Germline V gives CDR1 LNHDA, CDR2 SQIVND (reference sequence). The CDR3 spans 14 residues.

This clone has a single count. CDR3 DNA sequence: TGTGCCAGCAGTTGGGGTTCGGGAGGCACGACCGGGGAGCTGTTTTTT. This translates into CASSWGSGGTTGELFF. The V gene is TRBV27, the J gene TRBJ2-2; 7 nucleotides agree with TRBD2. Per the germline V gene, CDR1 is MNHEY and CDR2 is SMNVEV (reference sequence). V lost 4 bases to trimming and J lost 5 bases; unmatched junction nucleotides: 10. The CDR3 is 16 amino acids.

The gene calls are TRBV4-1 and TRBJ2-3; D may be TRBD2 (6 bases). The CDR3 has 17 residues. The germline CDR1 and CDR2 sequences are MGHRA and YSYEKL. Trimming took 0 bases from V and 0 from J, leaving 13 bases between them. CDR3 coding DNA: TGCGCCAGCAGCCAAGATCGGCGGGGCGGTAGCACAGATACGCAGTATTTT. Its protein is CASSQDRRGGSTDTQYF.

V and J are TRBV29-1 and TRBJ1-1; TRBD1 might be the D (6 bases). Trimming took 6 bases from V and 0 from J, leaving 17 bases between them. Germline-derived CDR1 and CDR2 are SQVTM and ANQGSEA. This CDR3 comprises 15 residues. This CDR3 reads CSVAAGGGMNTEAFF. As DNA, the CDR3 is TGCAGCGTCGCCGCGGGGGGCGGCATGAACACTGAAGCTTTCTTT.

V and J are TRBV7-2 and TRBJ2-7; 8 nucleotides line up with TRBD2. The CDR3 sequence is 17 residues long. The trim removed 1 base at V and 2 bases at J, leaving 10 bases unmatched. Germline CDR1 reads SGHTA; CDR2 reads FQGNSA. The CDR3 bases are TGTGCCAGCAGCTTAGTCCCAGCGGGAGCCCCCCCCTACGAGCAGTACGTC. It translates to CASSLVPAGAPPYEQYV.

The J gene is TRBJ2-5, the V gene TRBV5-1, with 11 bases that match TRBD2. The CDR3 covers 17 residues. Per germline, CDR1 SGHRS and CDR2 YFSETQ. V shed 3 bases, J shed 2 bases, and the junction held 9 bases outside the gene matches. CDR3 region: CASSSSLLAGVQETQYF. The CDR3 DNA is TGCGCCAGCAGCTCCAGCCTACTAGCGGGGGTTCAAGAGACCCAGTACTTC.

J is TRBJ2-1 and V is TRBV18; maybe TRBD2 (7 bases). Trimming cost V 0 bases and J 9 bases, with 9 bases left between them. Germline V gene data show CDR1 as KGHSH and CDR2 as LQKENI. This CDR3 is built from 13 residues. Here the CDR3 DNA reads TGTGCCAGCTCACCACCAGGGGGGGTTGAGCAGTTCTTC. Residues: CASSPPGGVEQFF.

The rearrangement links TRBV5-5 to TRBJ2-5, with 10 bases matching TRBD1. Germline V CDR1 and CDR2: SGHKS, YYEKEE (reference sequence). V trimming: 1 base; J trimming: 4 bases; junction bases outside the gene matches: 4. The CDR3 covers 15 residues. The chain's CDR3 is CASSLMTGGVETQYF. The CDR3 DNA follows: TGTGCCAGCAGCTTGATGACAGGGGGCGTAGAGACCCAGTACTTC.

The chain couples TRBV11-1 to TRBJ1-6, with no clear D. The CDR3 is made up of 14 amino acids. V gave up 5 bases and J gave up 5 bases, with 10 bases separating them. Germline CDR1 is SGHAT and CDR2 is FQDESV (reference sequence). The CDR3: CASSVGPNNSPLHF. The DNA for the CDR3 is TGTGCCAGCAGCGTTGGGCCCAATAATTCACCCCTCCACTTT. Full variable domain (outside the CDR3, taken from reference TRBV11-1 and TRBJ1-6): EAEVAQSPRYKITEKSQAVAFWCDPISGHATLYWYRQILGQGPELLVQFQDESVVDDSQLPKDRFSAERLKGVDSTLKIQPAELGDSAMYLCASSVGPNNSPLHFGNGTRLTVT.

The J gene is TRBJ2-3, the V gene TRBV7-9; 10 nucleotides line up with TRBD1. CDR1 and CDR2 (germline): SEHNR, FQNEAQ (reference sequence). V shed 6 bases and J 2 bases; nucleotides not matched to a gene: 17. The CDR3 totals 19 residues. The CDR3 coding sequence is TGTGCCAGCAGATCTCCGGGACAGGGGCCATGGGGTGCCACAGATACGCAGTATTTT. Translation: CASRSPGQGPWGATDTQYF.

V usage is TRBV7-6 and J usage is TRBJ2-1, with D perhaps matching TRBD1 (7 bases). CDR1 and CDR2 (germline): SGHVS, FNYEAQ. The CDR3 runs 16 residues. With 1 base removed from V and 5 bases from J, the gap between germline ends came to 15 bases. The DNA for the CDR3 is TGTGCCAGCAGCTTAGGAGGGGGGACAGTCCACAATGAGCAGTTCTTC. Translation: CASSLGGGTVHNEQFF.

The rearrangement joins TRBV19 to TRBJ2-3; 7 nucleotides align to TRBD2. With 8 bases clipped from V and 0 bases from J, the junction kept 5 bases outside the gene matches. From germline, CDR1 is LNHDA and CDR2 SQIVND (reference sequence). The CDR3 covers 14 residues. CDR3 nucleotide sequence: TGTGCCAGTGGGGAGGGAAGCAGCACAGATACGCAGTATTTT. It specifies CASGEGSSTDTQYF. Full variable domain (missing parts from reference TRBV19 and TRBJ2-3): DGGITQSPKYLFRKEGQNVTLSCEQNLNHDAMYWYRQDPGQGLRLIYYSQIVNDFQKGDIAEGYSVSREKKESFPLTVTSAQKNPTAFYLCASGEGSSTDTQYFGPGTRLTVL.

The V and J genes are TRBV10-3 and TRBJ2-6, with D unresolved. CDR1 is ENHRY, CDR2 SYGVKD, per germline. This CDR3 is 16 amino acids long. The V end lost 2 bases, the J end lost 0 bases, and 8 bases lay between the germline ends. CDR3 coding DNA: TGTGCCATCAGTGAGCACAGCACCTCTGGGGCCAACGTCCTGACTTTC. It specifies CAISEHSTSGANVLTF.

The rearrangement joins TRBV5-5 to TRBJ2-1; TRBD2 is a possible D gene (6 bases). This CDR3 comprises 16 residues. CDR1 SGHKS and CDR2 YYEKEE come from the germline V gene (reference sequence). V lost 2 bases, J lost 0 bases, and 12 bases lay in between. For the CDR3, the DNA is TGTGCCAGCAGCTTTTGGAGGGGAAGCTCCTACAATGAGCAGTTCTTC. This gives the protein CASSFWRGSSYNEQFF.

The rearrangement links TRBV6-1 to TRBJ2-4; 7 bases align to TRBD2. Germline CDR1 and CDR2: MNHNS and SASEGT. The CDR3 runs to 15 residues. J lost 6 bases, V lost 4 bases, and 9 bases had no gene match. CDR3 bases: TGTGCCAGCAGTGCGAAGGCGGCGGGGGTAAACATTCAGTACTTC. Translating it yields CASSAKAAGVNIQYF.